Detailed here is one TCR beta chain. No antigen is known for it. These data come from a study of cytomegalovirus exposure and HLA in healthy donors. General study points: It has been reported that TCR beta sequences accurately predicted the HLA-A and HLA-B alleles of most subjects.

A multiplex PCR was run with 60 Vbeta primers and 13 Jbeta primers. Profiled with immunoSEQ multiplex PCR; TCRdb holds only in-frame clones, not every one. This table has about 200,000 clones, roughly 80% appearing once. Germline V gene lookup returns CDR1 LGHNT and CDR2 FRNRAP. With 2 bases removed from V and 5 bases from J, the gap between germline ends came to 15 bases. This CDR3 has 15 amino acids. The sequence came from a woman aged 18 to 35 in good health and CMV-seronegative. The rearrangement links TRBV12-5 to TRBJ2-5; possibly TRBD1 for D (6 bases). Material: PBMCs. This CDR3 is CASGLFAGARETQYF. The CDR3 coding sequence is TGTGCTAGTGGTTTGTTCGCAGGGGCGAGGGAGACCCAGTACTTC. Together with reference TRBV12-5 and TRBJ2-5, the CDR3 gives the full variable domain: DARVTQTPRHKVTEMGQEVTMRCQPILGHNTVFWYRQTMMQGLELLAYFRNRAPLDDSGMPKDRFSAEMPDATLATLKIQPSEPRDSAVYFCASGLFAGARETQYFGPGTRLLVL.